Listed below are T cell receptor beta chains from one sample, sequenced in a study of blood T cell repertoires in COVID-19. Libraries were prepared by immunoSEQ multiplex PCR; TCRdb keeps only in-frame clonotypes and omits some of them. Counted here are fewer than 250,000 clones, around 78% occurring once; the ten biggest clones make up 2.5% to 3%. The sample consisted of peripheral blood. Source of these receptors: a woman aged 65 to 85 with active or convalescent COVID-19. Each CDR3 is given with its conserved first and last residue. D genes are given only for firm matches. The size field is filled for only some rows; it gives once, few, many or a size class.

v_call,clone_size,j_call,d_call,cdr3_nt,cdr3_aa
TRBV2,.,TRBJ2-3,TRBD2,TGTGCCAGCGCCCAACTAGCGAGCCGCACAGATACGCAGTATTTT,CASAQLASRTDTQYF
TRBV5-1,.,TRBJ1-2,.,TGCGCCAGCAGCTTGGCCCCCGACAGCCACTATGGCTACACCTTC,CASSLAPDSHYGYTF
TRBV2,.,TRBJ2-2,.,TGTGCCAGCAGGGTTACGGCCGGGGAGCTGTTTTTT,CASRVTAGELFF
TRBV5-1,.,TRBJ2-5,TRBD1,TGCGCCAGCAGCCCCGGGACAGGGGGAGAGACCCAGTACTTC,CASSPGTGGETQYF
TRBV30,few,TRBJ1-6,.,TGTGCCTGGAGTGTAACAGAAACTTCACCCCTCCACTTT,CAWSVTETSPLHF
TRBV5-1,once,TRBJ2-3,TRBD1,TGCGCCAGCAGCTTGGCCAAACAGGGGGCTTCAGATACGCAGTATTTT,CASSLAKQGASDTQYF
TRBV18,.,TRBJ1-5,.,TGTGCCAGCTCCCGCTCAGGGAACAATCAGCCCCAGCATTTT,CASSRSGNNQPQHF
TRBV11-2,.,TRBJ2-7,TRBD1,TGTGCCAGCAGCCGGGACAGGGGGCTACCATACTTC,CASSRDRGLPYF
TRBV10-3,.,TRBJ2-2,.,TGTGCCACCGCCCCCGGCCGCGCGGCGGGGCGGAACACCGGGGAGCTGTTTTTT,CATAPGRAAGRNTGELFF
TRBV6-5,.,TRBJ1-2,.,TGTGCCAGTGCCGACCACAGGGCTCGCGTTAATGGCTACACCTTC,CASADHRARVNGYTF
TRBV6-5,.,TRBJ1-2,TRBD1,TGTGCCGCAAGGGACAGGCTATATGGCTACACCTTC,CAARDRLYGYTF
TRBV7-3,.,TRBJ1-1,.,TGTGCCAGCAGCTTAATAGGGGGGAACACTGAAGCTTTCTTT,CASSLIGGNTEAFF
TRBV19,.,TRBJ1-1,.,TGTGCCAGTAGTATTGGAGGTTGGATGAACACTGAAGCTTTCTTT,CASSIGGWMNTEAFF
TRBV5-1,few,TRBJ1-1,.,TGCGCCAGCAGCTTGGCCCCCGGGGGAACTTTCTTT,CASSLAPGGTFF
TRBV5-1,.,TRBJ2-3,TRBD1,TGCGCCAGCAGCTGGGGACAGGGTTGGGCAGATACGCAGTATTTT,CASSWGQGWADTQYF
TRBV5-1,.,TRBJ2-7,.,TGCGCCAGCAGCCCCCTGGATCCCGCCGAAACAGGGCAGTACTTC,CASSPLDPAETGQYF
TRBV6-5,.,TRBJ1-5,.,TGTGCCAGCAGTCGACTGAACAATCAGCCCCAGCATTTT,CASSRLNNQPQHF
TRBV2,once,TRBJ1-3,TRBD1,TGTGCCAGCAGTGAACCCCGCAGGGGGCTAGGAAACACCATATATTTT,CASSEPRRGLGNTIYF
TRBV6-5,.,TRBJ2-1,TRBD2,TGTGCCAGCAGATCATCTCAGCGGGGGTACAATGAGCAGTTCTTC,CASRSSQRGYNEQFF
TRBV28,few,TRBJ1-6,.,TGTGCCAGCAGTTTATACAGCTCTCCTAATAATTCACCCCTCCACTTT,CASSLYSSPNNSPLHF
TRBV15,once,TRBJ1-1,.,TGTGCCACCAGCAGGCCGGTGGGCGCAGACACTGAAGCTTTCTTT,CATSRPVGADTEAFF
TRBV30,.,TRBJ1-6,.,TGTGCCTGGAGTGCGTACGGGGGTTCACCCCTCCACTTT,CAWSAYGGSPLHF
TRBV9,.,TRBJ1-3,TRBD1,TGTGCCAGCAGCGCGGGACAGGCTGGAAACACCATATATTTT,CASSAGQAGNTIYF